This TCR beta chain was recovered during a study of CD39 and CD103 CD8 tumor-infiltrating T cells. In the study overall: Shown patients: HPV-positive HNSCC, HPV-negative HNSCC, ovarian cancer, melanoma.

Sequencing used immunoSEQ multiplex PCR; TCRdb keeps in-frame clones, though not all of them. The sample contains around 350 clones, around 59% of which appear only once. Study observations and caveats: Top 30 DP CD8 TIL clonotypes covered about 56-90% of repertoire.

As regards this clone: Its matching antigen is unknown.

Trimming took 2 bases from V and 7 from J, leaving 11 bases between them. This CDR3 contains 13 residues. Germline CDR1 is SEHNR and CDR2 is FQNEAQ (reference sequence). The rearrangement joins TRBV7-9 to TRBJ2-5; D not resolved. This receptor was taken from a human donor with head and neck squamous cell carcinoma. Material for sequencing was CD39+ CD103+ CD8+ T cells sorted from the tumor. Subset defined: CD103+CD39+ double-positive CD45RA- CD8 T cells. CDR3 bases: TGTGCCAGCAGCTTATTGGTAGAAGGGACCCAGTACTTC. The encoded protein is CASSLLVEGTQYF.